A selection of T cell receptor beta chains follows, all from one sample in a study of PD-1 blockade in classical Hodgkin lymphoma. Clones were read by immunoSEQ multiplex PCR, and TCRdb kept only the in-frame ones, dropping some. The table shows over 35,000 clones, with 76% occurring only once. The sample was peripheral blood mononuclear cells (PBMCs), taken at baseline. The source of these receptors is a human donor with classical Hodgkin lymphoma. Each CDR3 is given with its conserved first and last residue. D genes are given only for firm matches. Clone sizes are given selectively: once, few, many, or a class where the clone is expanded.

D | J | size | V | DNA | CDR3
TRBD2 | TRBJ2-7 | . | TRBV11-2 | TGTGCCAGCAGGCGGACTAGCGGACCCTACGAGCAGTACTTC | CASRRTSGPYEQYF
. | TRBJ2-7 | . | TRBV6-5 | TGTGCCAGCAGGCGGGACAGAACTAGGTCCTACGAGCAGTACTTC | CASRRDRTRSYEQYF
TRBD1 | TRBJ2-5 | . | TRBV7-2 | TGTGCCAGCAGCAGAAACAGGGGTCAAGAGACCCAGTACTTC | CASSRNRGQETQYF
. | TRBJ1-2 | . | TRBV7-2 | TGTGCCAGCAGCTTGACAGAAGCTAACTATGGCTACACCTTC | CASSLTEANYGYTF
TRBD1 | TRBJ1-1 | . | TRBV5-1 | TGCGCCAGCAGCTATGGACAGGGGGGGGGTGTCACTGAAGCTTTCTTT | CASSYGQGGGVTEAFF
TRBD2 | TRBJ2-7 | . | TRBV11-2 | TGTGCCAGCAGCCCGACTAGCGGGAGCTACGAGCAGTACTTC | CASSPTSGSYEQYF
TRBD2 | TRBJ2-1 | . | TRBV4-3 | TGCGCCAGCAGCCAACTTCAAGGGGGACTAGGTGGACCCAATGAGCAGTTCTTC | CASSQLQGGLGGPNEQFF
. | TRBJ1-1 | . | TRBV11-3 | TGTGCCAGCAGCTTGGGGGCGGAGAACACTGAAGCTTTCTTT | CASSLGAENTEAFF
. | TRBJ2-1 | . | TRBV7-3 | TGTGCCAGCAGCCCTGGACTCCCTGGGCACAATGAGCAGTTCTTC | CASSPGLPGHNEQFF
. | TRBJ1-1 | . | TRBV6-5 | TGTGCCAGCAGTGAGGTAGCCGAAGCTTTCTTT | CASSEVAEAFF
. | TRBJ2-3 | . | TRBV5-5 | TGTGCCAGCAGCCCGGTCGGGGGACGCACAGATACGCAGTATTTT | CASSPVGGRTDTQYF
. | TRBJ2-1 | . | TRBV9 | TGTGCCAGCACCCGGGACTTCGACAATGAGCAGTTCTTC | CASTRDFDNEQFF
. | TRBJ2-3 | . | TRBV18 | TGTGCCAGCTCACCAGTTCATGCAGATACGCAGTATTTT | CASSPVHADTQYF
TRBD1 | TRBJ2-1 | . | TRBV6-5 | TGTGCCAGCAGTTTAAGTGTCGGACAGGGGGGCAATGAGCAGTTCTTC | CASSLSVGQGGNEQFF
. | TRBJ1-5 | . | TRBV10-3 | TGTGCCATCAGTCCTGGGCCCAATCAGCCCCAGCATTTT | CAISPGPNQPQHF
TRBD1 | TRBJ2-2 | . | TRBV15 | TGTGCCACCAGCAGAGACAGGGGGCGCACCGGGGAGCTGTTTTTT | CATSRDRGRTGELFF
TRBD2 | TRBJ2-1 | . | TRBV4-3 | TGCGCCAGCAGCCAACCTCGTCGTCTAGCGGGAGCCAGGGAGCAGTTCTTC | CASSQPRRLAGAREQFF
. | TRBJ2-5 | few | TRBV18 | TGTGCCAGCTCACCACCCCTAGAAGTGGAGACCCAGTACTTC | CASSPPLEVETQYF
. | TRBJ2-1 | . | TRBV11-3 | TGTGCCAGCAGCTTAACGGGGGCTGGGGACAATGAGCAGTTCTTC | CASSLTGAGDNEQFF
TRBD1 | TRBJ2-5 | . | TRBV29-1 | TGCAGCGTTGTACCAGGGGGCCAAGAGACCCAGTACTTC | CSVVPGGQETQYF
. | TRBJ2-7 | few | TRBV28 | TGTGCCAGCAGTTCGGGTAGTAGGGGGTCGGGACACGAGCAGTACTTC | CASSSGSRGSGHEQYF
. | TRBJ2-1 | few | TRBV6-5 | TGTGCCAGCAGTTACTCTGGAGGGAGCTGGAATGAGCAGTTCTTC | CASSYSGGSWNEQFF
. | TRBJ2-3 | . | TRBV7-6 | TGTGCCAGCAGCTTAGCGGTGGGAGGGCAGTATTTT | CASSLAVGGQYF
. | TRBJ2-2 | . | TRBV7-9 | TGTGCCAGCAGCTTAGCCCCCCGGGGGCCGAACACCGGGGAGCTGTTTTTT | CASSLAPRGPNTGELFF
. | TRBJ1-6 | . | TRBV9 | TGTGCCAGCAGCTCAGAGGGCGGAGACAGGCTCCTCCACTTT | CASSSEGGDRLLHF
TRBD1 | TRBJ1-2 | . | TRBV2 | TGTGCCAGCAGTAAGGACAGGGGGACCTATGGCTACACCTTC | CASSKDRGTYGYTF
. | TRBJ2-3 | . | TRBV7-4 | TGTGCCAGCAGCTTAGGTAGTGGGAGAACAGATACGCAGTATTTT | CASSLGSGRTDTQYF
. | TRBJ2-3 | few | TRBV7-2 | TGTGCCAGCAGTTTAGAACCGTTCACAGATACGCAGTATTTT | CASSLEPFTDTQYF
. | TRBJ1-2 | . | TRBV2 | TGTGCCAGCCATGGGCTCAGTGACTCTAACTATGGCTACACCTTC | CASHGLSDSNYGYTF
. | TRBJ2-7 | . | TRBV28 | TGTGCCAGCAGCCCGAGGTACGAGCAGTACTTC | CASSPRYEQYF
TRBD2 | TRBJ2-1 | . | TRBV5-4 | TGTGCCAGCAGCTTAATCGCTAGCGGGGGCTACAATGAGCAGTTCTTC | CASSLIASGGYNEQFF
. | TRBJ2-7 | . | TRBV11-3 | TGTGCCAGCAGCTTAGATCTTCTCTACGAGCAGTACTTC | CASSLDLLYEQYF
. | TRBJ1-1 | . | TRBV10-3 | TGTGCCATCAGCGGGGGCGACTCGAACACTGAAGCTTTCTTT | CAISGGDSNTEAFF
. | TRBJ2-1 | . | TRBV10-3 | TGTGCCATCAGCACCGGGACATCTTACAATGAGCAGTTCTTC | CAISTGTSYNEQFF
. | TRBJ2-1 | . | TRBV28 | TGTGCCAGCAGTTTACCGCAGTGGGATGAGCAGTTCTTC | CASSLPQWDEQFF
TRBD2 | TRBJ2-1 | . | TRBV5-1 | TGCGCCAGCAGCTTGTGGCCAGCGGGAGGTCTTAGCTCCTACAATGAGCAGTTCTTC | CASSLWPAGGLSSYNEQFF
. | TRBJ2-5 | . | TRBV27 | TGTGCCAGCAGTTTATCGCTACGAAAGGAGACCCAGTACTTC | CASSLSLRKETQYF
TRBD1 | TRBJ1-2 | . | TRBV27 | TGTGCCAGCAGTCCCCGGACAGGTATGGGCTATGGCTACACCTTC | CASSPRTGMGYGYTF
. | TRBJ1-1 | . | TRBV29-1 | TGCAGCGTTGAAGAGGGGCGGGCTTTCTTT | CSVEEGRAFF
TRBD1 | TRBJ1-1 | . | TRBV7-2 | TGTGCCAGCAGTTTTACAGGGGGGACTGAAGCTTTCTTT | CASSFTGGTEAFF
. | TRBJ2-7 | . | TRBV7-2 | TGTGCCAGCAGCTTAGGACCCGGCCGTGGAACCTACGAGCAGTACTTC | CASSLGPGRGTYEQYF
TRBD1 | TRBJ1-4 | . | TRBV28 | TGTGCCAGCAGTCACCCGGACAGGGTGGGTGAAAAACTGTTTTTT | CASSHPDRVGEKLFF
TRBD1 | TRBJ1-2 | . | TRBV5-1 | TGCGCCAGCAGCTGGACAGGGCTCCTCTATGGCTACACCTTC | CASSWTGLLYGYTF
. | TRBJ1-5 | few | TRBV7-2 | TGTGCCAGCAGCTTAATCGGGGTTGACAATCAGCCCCAGCATTTT | CASSLIGVDNQPQHF
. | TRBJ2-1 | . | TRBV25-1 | TGTGCCAGCAGTGAGGGACCCTTAGCAAATGAGCAGTTCTTC | CASSEGPLANEQFF
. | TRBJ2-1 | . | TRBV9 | TGTGCCAGCAGCGTAGCCAGGACCGGGGAGCAGTTCTTC | CASSVARTGEQFF
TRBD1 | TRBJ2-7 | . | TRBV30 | TGTGCCTGGAGTGAAGGGACAGTCCTTTACGAGCAGTACTTC | CAWSEGTVLYEQYF
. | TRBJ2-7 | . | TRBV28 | TGTGCCAGCAGTTCTCTCTTAGGACGGGGGTTTTACTACGAGCAGTACTTC | CASSSLLGRGFYYEQYF
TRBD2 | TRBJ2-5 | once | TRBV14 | TGTGCCAGCAGCCAAGTAGCGGGAGGGGCGGGCCGCGTCCAGTACTTC | CASSQVAGGAGRVQYF
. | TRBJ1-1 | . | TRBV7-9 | TGTGCCAGCAGCTTTTCACAGGGCATGAGGGGCACTGAAGCTTTCTTT | CASSFSQGMRGTEAFF
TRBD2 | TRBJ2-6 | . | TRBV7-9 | TGTGCCAGCAGGCTTTTAGTACCCCGGGGGGAAGGGGCCAACGTCCTGACTTTC | CASRLLVPRGEGANVLTF
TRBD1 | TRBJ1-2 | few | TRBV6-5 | TGTGCCAGCAGTTACGGCAGGGGGCTTGGTGGCTACACCTTC | CASSYGRGLGGYTF
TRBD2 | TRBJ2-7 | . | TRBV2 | TGTGCCAGCAGTCCTGGGCGGACTAGCCCCTCTCGCTACGAGCAGTACTTC | CASSPGRTSPSRYEQYF
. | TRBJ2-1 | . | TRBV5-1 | TGCGCCAGCAGCTTGGGACCAGACAATGAGCAGTTCTTC | CASSLGPDNEQFF
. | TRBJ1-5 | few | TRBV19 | TGTGCCAGTAGTATAGCCCCCTCCGGAGAGGCGCCCCAGCATTTT | CASSIAPSGEAPQHF
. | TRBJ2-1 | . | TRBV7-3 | TGTGCCAGCAGCCCCACCCTCGGGGCGGCCAATGAGCAGTTCTTC | CASSPTLGAANEQFF